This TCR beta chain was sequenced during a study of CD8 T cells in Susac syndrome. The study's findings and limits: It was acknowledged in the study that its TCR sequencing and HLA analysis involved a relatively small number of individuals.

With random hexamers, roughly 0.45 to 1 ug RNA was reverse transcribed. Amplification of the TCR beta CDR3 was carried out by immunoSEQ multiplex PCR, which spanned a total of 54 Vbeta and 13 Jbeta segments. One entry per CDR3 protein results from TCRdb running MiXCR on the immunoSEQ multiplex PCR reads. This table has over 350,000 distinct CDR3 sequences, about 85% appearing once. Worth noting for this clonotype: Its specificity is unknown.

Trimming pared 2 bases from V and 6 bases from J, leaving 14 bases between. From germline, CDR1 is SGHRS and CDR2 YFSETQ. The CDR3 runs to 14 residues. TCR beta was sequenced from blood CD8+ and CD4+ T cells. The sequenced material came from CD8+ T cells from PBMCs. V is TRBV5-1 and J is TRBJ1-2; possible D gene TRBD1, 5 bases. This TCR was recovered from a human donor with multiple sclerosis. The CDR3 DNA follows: TGCGCCAGCAGCTTCCGGGGCCCGTTAAATGGCTACACCTTC. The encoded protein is CASSFRGPLNGYTF.